Shown below are 25 T cell receptor beta chains from a single sample sequenced in a study of cytomegalovirus exposure and HLA in healthy donors. A multiplex PCR was run with 60 Vbeta primers and 13 Jbeta primers. Data came from immunoSEQ multiplex PCR; TCRdb stores just in-frame clones and leaves some out. The table lists 75,000 to 90,000 clones, less than 80% of them singletons. The source material was PBMCs. The receptors stem from a human donor in good health.

The chain uses TRBV7-9 and TRBJ2-2; D is perhaps TRBD1 (6 bases). The ends were cut back, 2 bases at V and 3 bases at J, with 7 bases in the middle. Germline CDR1 reads SEHNR; CDR2 reads FQNEAQ (reference sequence). This CDR3 is built from 14 residues. CDR3: CASSLTGYTGELFF. As DNA, the CDR3 is TGTGCCAGCAGCTTAACAGGGTACACCGGGGAGCTGTTTTTT.

V is TRBV5-1 and J is TRBJ2-1, with TRBD2 matching over 12 bases. CDR3 length: 16 residues. V was pared by 4 bases and J by 10 bases, with 12 bases of the junction left unmatched. The V gene's germline CDR1 is SGHRS and CDR2 YFSETQ. In DNA, the CDR3 is TGCGCCAGCAGCGAGCCGACTAGCGGGGGCCGACCGGAGCAGTTCTTC. Its protein product is CASSEPTSGGRPEQFF.

The rearrangement joins TRBV30 to TRBJ2-4, with D possibly being TRBD1 (6 bases). Germline CDR1 and CDR2: GTSNPN and SVGIG (reference sequence). This CDR3 has 16 amino acids. V was pared by 5 bases and J by 0 bases, with 17 bases between. CDR3 DNA: TGTGCCTGGGAGTTTGGCAGGGGCCTAGCCAAAAACATTCAGTACTTC. Encoded protein: CAWEFGRGLAKNIQYF.

This clone was recorded once. The chain links TRBV5-5 to TRBJ1-2, with a weak D call TRBD1 (5 bases). The CDR3 has 15 residues. Deletions cut 1 base from V and 2 bases from J, with 12 bases between. CDR1 and CDR2 (germline): SGHKS, YYEKEE (reference sequence). The CDR3 sequence: CASSLSGRGNYGYTF. The CDR3 DNA reads TGTGCCAGCAGCTTGAGTGGGAGGGGCAACTATGGCTACACCTTC.

The chain carries TRBV2 and TRBJ2-2; 7 positions match TRBD1. This CDR3 has 14 residues. Germline V gene data show CDR1 as SNHLY and CDR2 as FYNNEI. V was pared by 9 bases and J by 2 bases, with 6 bases of the junction left unmatched. The CDR3 DNA reads as TGTGCCAGACAGGGGCAGCCAAACACCGGGGAGCTGTTTTTT. Protein sequence: CARQGQPNTGELFF.

This clone showed up just once. For the CDR3, the DNA is TGTGCCAGCAGCCTTCAGGGTGCACGAGAGACCCAGTACTTC. Protein product: CASSLQGARETQYF. This chain uses TRBV27 with TRBJ2-5; a weak D match, TRBD1 (5 bases). CDR1 is MNHEY, CDR2 SMNVEV, per germline (reference sequence). V lost 6 bases, J lost 4 bases, and 15 bases lay in between. CDR3 size: 14 residues.

This clone showed up just a few times. V and J are TRBV5-1 and TRBJ1-1; TRBD1 aligns across 7 bases. The CDR3 contains 15 residues. Per germline, CDR1 SGHRS and CDR2 YFSETQ. Trimming at V came to 0 bases and at J to 1 base, leaving 3 bases not matched to a gene. The CDR3 DNA follows: TGCGCCAGCAGCTTGGGAGCAGGGGGGAACACTGAAGCTTTCTTT. Its protein product is CASSLGAGGNTEAFF.

This clone has just a few counts. The chain uses TRBV14 and TRBJ2-7; TRBD1 matches 9 bases. Germline V gene lookup returns CDR1 SGHDN and CDR2 FVKESK. The CDR3 covers 15 residues. Trimming removed 5 bases from V and 3 bases from J; junction bases left unmatched: 8. In DNA, the CDR3 is TGTGCCAGCAGCGTCCGGGACAGGGTGCGCTACGAGCAGTACTTC. Translation gives CASSVRDRVRYEQYF.

This clone showed up just a few times. The chain is built from TRBV29-1 and TRBJ1-1, with 7 positions matching TRBD1. Trimming took 2 bases from V and 4 from J; bases not matched to a gene: 4. Germline CDR1 and CDR2: SQVTM and ANQGSEA. This CDR3 has 13 residues. The CDR3 spells CSVEIQGITEAFF. The CDR3 nucleotides are TGCAGCGTTGAAATACAGGGGATCACTGAAGCTTTCTTT.

The chain is built from TRBV7-2 and TRBJ1-6; D unresolved. CDR3 length: 13 amino acids. The V gene's germline CDR1 is SGHTA and CDR2 FQGNSA. The V end lost 5 bases, the J end lost 9 bases, and 11 bases lay between the germline ends. The CDR3 region is CASSGLRASPLHF. CDR3 nucleotides: TGTGCCAGCAGCGGACTAAGGGCTTCACCCCTCCACTTT.

The chain employs TRBV5-1 and TRBJ2-2, with D perhaps matching TRBD2 (5 bases). The CDR3 sequence is 14 residues long. The V gene's germline CDR1 is SGHRS and CDR2 YFSETQ. V was shortened by 3 bases and J by 1 base, with 7 bases between the two germline ends. CDR3 DNA: TGCGCCAGCAGCTCCGGGATGAACACCGGGGAGCTGTTTTTT. This codes for CASSSGMNTGELFF.

This chain joins TRBV2 and TRBJ1-2; D unclear. V lost 2 bases and J lost 14, with 12 bases in between. The length of the CDR3 is 11 residues. The germline gives CDR1 SNHLY, CDR2 FYNNEI. CDR3 region: CASSEHRGRTF. For the CDR3, the DNA is TGTGCCAGCAGTGAACACCGCGGTAGGACCTTC.

This chain links TRBV2 with TRBJ2-5; the D is unclear. The DNA end lines up better with TRBJ2-7; the J call may be wrong. The length of the CDR3 is 12 residues. Germline V gives CDR1 SNHLY, CDR2 FYNNEI. The CDR3 nucleotides read TGTGCCAGCAGCCCCTACCCCTACGAGCAGTACTTC. It translates to CASSPYPYEQYF.

This clone was picked up a small number of times. The chain carries TRBV5-6 and TRBJ2-7; 8 nucleotides align to TRBD1. This CDR3 region has 15 residues. Germline assignment: CDR1 SGHDT and CDR2 YYEEEE. V gave up 4 bases and J gave up 2 bases; unmatched junction bases: 8. The CDR3 nucleotides are TGTGCCAGCAGCGGGAAGGACAGGGCCACCTACGAGCAGTACTTC. This translates into CASSGKDRATYEQYF. The whole variable domain, remainder taken from reference TRBV5-6 and TRBJ2-7, is DAGVTQSPTHLIKTRGQQVTLRCSPKSGHDTVSWYQQALGQGPQFIFQYYEEEERQRGNFPDRFSGHQFPNYSSELNVNALLLGDSALYLCASSGKDRATYEQYFGPGTRLTVT.

J is TRBJ2-2 and V is TRBV18; the match to TRBD2 covers 7 bases. Per the germline V gene, CDR1 is KGHSH and CDR2 is LQKENI. The CDR3 has 16 amino acids. V lost 3 bases and J lost 1; bases outside the gene matches: 5. CDR3 DNA: TGTGCCAGCTCACCTCGGCTAGCGGTGAACACCGGGGAGCTGTTTTTT. It is translated as CASSPRLAVNTGELFF. Full variable domain (outside the CDR3, taken from reference TRBV18 and TRBJ2-2): NAGVMQNPRHLVRRRGQEARLRCSPMKGHSHVYWYRQLPEEGLKFMVYLQKENIIDESGMPKERFSAEFPKEGPSILRIQQVVRGDSAAYFCASSPRLAVNTGELFFGEGSRLTVL.

CDR3 sequence: CASSLGGFTEAFF. The CDR3, as DNA: TGCGCCAGCAGCTTGGGCGGGTTCACTGAAGCTTTCTTT. This chain joins TRBV5-1 and TRBJ1-1; the D is unclear. Trimming stripped 0 bases from V and 4 bases from J, with 7 bases between. This CDR3 is built from 13 residues. Germline V gene lookup returns CDR1 SGHRS and CDR2 YFSETQ.

About this clone: The sample contains more than one DNA sequence encoding this CDR3. The V and J genes are TRBV27 and TRBJ1-2; D is unresolved. Germline V CDR1 and CDR2: MNHEY, SMNVEV (reference sequence). V was trimmed by 3 bases and J by 6 bases, leaving 11 bases between them. The CDR3 runs 13 residues. CDR3 sequence: CASSFTGVNGYTF. For the CDR3, the DNA is TGTGCCAGCAGTTTTACCGGAGTAAATGGCTACACCTTC.

This clone has only one observation. This chain joins TRBV6-5 and TRBJ2-3, with D tentatively TRBD1 (5 bases). The germline V gene has CDR1 MNHEY and CDR2 SVGAGI. Trimming shortened V by 5 bases and J by 7 bases, and 13 bases separated the two germline ends. The CDR3 has 13 amino acids. The CDR3 loop reads CASSQQGFHTQYF. CDR3 DNA: TGTGCCAGCAGTCAGCAGGGTTTCCATACGCAGTATTTT.

The V and J genes are TRBV6-5 and TRBJ2-3; 9 bases line up with TRBD2. V shed 7 bases, J shed 0 bases, and the junction held 2 bases outside the gene matches. There are 14 residues in the CDR3. Looked up from germline, CDR1 is MNHEY and CDR2 is SVGAGI. The CDR3 region has the DNA TGTGCCAGCAAGCTAGCGGGGAGCACAGATACGCAGTATTTT. Translation gives CASKLAGSTDTQYF.

As concerns this clone: Other DNA sequences from this sample encode an identical CDR3 as well. The chain recombines TRBV6-5 with TRBJ1-3; 7 bases map to TRBD1. The trim removed 6 bases at V and 0 bases at J, leaving 5 bases unmatched. From germline, CDR1 is MNHEY and CDR2 SVGAGI. The CDR3 sequence is 15 residues long. The CDR3 reads CASSLDRSSGNTIYF. The CDR3 coding sequence is TGTGCCAGCAGCCTGGACAGGAGCTCTGGAAACACCATATATTTT.

The chain employs TRBV5-5 and TRBJ2-5; no definite D call. The CDR3 totals 12 residues. Trimming pared 6 bases from V and 4 bases from J, leaving 10 bases between. Germline V lookup: CDR1 SGHKS, CDR2 YYEKEE (reference sequence). The CDR3 is CASNRYGETQYF. The CDR3 DNA reads TGTGCCAGCAACCGCTACGGAGAGACCCAGTACTTC.

V is TRBV5-4 and J is TRBJ1-6; 8 positions match TRBD1. Trimming cost V 3 bases and J 9 bases; bases outside gene matches: 8. Per germline, CDR1 SGHNT and CDR2 YYREEE (reference sequence). The CDR3 covers 15 residues. In DNA, the CDR3 is TGTGCCAGCAGCTCGACAGGGGCCGTAGGTTCACCCCTCCACTTT. Its translation: CASSSTGAVGSPLHF.

This clone has just a few counts. This chain connects TRBV7-6 to TRBJ1-5; TRBD1 might be the D (5 bases). Per the germline V gene, CDR1 is SGHVS and CDR2 is FNYEAQ. The CDR3 runs to 15 residues. V was cut by 5 bases and J by 5 bases, with 16 bases left in between. CDR3 sequence reads: CASSLDSGPYQPQHF. CDR3 bases: TGTGCCAGCAGCCTAGACAGTGGGCCCTATCAGCCCCAGCATTTT.

DNA of the CDR3: TGTGCCAGTCAAATATGGGGGGGCACTGAAGCTTTCTTT. It specifies CASQIWGGTEAFF. This chain connects TRBV19 to TRBJ1-1; possibly TRBD1 for D (5 bases). The CDR3 sequence is 13 residues long. The ends were cut back, 8 bases at V and 4 bases at J, with 14 bases in the middle. Germline V CDR1 and CDR2: LNHDA, SQIVND (reference sequence).

The chain couples TRBV5-6 to TRBJ1-1, with 8 positions matching TRBD1. The CDR3 totals 17 residues. V gave up 2 bases and J gave up 3 bases; unmatched junction bases: 12. Looked up from germline, CDR1 is SGHDT and CDR2 is YYEEEE. The CDR3 nucleotides read TGTGCCAGCAGCTTACTATGGGGACAGGAGGGGTACACTGAAGCTTTCTTT. Its protein is CASSLLWGQEGYTEAFF.